This T cell receptor beta chain came from a study of blood T cell repertoires in COVID-19. Turning to the study itself: Acute-phase and convalescent COVID-19 samples originated in the United States, Italy and Spain. PBMCs, B-cell-depleted T cells, or T cells provided the cDNA or gDNA that made up the material.

Only in-frame clones appear in the TCRdb table, and some are missing; sequencing was by immunoSEQ multiplex PCR. The sample has 410,000 or so clones, approximately 90% seen once. The CDR3 is 15 amino acids. The V gene's germline CDR1 is SEHNR and CDR2 FQNEAQ (reference sequence). Losses at the gene ends were 4 bases for V and 7 bases for J; bases not matched to a gene: 6. The TCR comes from a woman in her thirties or forties with COVID-19, enrolled during active disease. This chain joins TRBV7-9 and TRBJ1-6; 8 bases line up with TRBD1. The material sequenced was peripheral blood. The CDR3 DNA reads as TGTGCCAGCAGCTCACGGGACAGGCAGAATTCACCCCTCCACTTT. Encoded protein: CASSSRDRQNSPLHF.